These T cell receptor beta chains were read from a single sample in a study of blood T cell repertoires in COVID-19. Method: immunoSEQ multiplex PCR; TCRdb's copy keeps in-frame clones and lacks some. Here the sample spans 180,000 or so clones, around 80% being singletons. Specimen: peripheral blood. Source of these receptors: a woman of 80 years or more with COVID-19, enrolled during active disease. Both conserved end residues are part of each CDR3. A D gene is named only where the DNA matches it firmly. The size of a clone is reported for some rows only, either as once, few or many, or as a class for expanded clones.

d_gene	abundance	j_gene	v_gene	CDR3aa	CDR3nt
-	-	TRBJ1-2	TRBV7-6	CASSLAPRTDHYGYTF	TGTGCCAGCAGCTTAGCGCCTCGGACAGATCACTATGGCTACACCTTC
-	-	TRBJ2-7	TRBV18	CASSPQTRTYEQYF	TGTGCCAGCTCACCGCAGACTAGAACCTACGAGCAGTACTTC
TRBD1	-	TRBJ1-1	TRBV7-2	CASSLAGGGTEAFF	TGTGCCAGCAGCCTTGCAGGGGGCGGGACTGAAGCTTTCTTT
-	-	TRBJ1-1	TRBV9	CASSVGPGETEAFF	TGTGCCAGCAGCGTAGGGCCAGGGGAAACTGAAGCTTTCTTT
-	-	TRBJ2-7	TRBV3-1/TRBV3-2	CASSPGSLEQYF	TGTGCCAGCAGCCCGGGTAGCTTAGAGCAGTACTTC
TRBD2	-	TRBJ2-2	TRBV11-2	CASSPLGTSGELFF	TGTGCCAGCAGCCCCTTGGGGACTAGCGGGGAGCTGTTTTTT
TRBD1	-	TRBJ2-5	TRBV27	CASSSYRGETQYF	TGTGCCAGCAGTAGTTACAGGGGAGAGACCCAGTACTTC
TRBD1	few	TRBJ2-5	TRBV5-5	CASSSLQGVEETQYF	TGTGCCAGCAGCTCGCTACAGGGGGTTGAAGAGACCCAGTACTTC
-	-	TRBJ2-5	TRBV12-5	CASALRVWLAGVRETQYF	TGTGCTAGTGCCTTAAGGGTGTGGCTGGCCGGGGTGAGAGAGACCCAGTACTTC
TRBD1	-	TRBJ1-5	TRBV28	CASRPGTAGRQPQHF	TGTGCCAGCAGACCCGGGACAGCCGGGAGACAGCCCCAGCATTTT
TRBD2	once	TRBJ2-1	TRBV19	CASSTRFLTSGLYEQFF	TGTGCCAGTAGTACTAGATTTCTCACTAGCGGGCTGTATGAGCAGTTCTTC
-	-	TRBJ2-1	TRBV6-5	CASSLGGEQFF	TGTGCCAGCAGTCTCGGGGGTGAGCAGTTCTTC
TRBD1	-	TRBJ2-4	TRBV12-3/TRBV12-4	CASRRTGPNIQYF	TGTGCCAGCAGGCGGACAGGGCCAAACATTCAGTACTTC
-	-	TRBJ1-1	TRBV3-1/TRBV3-2	CASSPRVGTEAFF	TGTGCCAGCAGCCCCAGGGTGGGCACTGAAGCTTTCTTT
-	once	TRBJ2-5	TRBV3-1/TRBV3-2	CASSLGLPGVGETQYF	TGTGCCAGCAGCCTAGGGCTGCCGGGGGTCGGTGAGACCCAGTACTTC
TRBD2	-	TRBJ2-5	TRBV2	CASSVRAGGTETQYF	TGTGCCAGCAGTGTTCGAGCGGGGGGCACCGAGACCCAGTACTTC
-	few	TRBJ1-2	TRBV7-9	CASSLPGGHYGYTF	TGTGCCAGCAGCCTCCCAGGTGGTCACTATGGCTACACCTTC
-	-	TRBJ2-5	TRBV10-3	CAISDTRETQYF	TGTGCCATCAGTGACACTAGGGAGACCCAGTACTTC
-	once	TRBJ2-2	TRBV7-2	CASSRTLANTGELFF	TGTGCCAGCAGCCGGACACTGGCGAACACCGGGGAGCTGTTTTTT
-	-	TRBJ1-2	TRBV19	CASSHAPGESGYTF	TGTGCCAGTAGCCATGCCCCAGGGGAGAGTGGCTACACCTTC
-	-	TRBJ2-2	TRBV6-6	CASRLPANTGELFF	TGTGCCAGCAGGCTCCCAGCGAACACCGGGGAGCTGTTTTTT
TRBD2	-	TRBJ2-5	TRBV5-4	CASSWTSGGETQYF	TGTGCCAGCAGCTGGACTAGCGGGGGAGAGACCCAGTACTTC
-	-	TRBJ2-2	TRBV19	CASSITDTGELFF	TGTGCCAGTAGTATAACTGACACCGGGGAGCTGTTTTTT
-	-	TRBJ1-6	TRBV2	CASSEVLDSPLHF	TGTGCCAGCAGCGAGGTCCTTGATTCACCCCTCCACTTT
-	-	TRBJ2-2	TRBV24-1	CATSDPAVGVELFF	TGTGCCACCAGTGACCCCGCCGTCGGTGTGGAGCTGTTTTTT
-	-	TRBJ1-2	TRBV4-3	CASSQDYPGAVVYGYTF	TGCGCCAGCAGCCAAGATTACCCAGGGGCAGTTGTCTATGGCTACACCTTC
-	-	TRBJ1-2	TRBV9	CASSAGGGRGYGYTF	TGTGCCAGCAGCGCCGGGGGAGGGCGAGGCTATGGCTACACCTTC
-	once	TRBJ1-2	TRBV27	CASSPRGDPVYGYTF	TGTGCCAGCAGTCCCCGGGGGGACCCGGTCTATGGCTACACCTTC
-	-	TRBJ1-5	TRBV5-5	CASSTNDYSNQPQHF	TGTGCCAGCAGCACGAACGACTATAGCAATCAGCCCCAGCATTTT
-	-	TRBJ2-3	TRBV5-1	CASSLALATDTQYF	TGCGCCAGCAGCTTGGCACTAGCTACAGATACGCAGTATTTT
-	-	TRBJ1-4	TRBV28	CASSFGGRNEKLFF	TGTGCCAGCAGTTTCGGGGGGAGAAATGAAAAACTGTTTTTT
-	-	TRBJ1-5	TRBV5-8	CASSAGYQPQHF	TGTGCCAGCAGCGCAGGGTATCAGCCCCAGCATTTT
-	-	TRBJ2-5	TRBV11-1	CASSPGVAIELETQYF	TGTGCCAGCAGCCCCGGGGTGGCGATCGAGTTGGAGACCCAGTACTTC
TRBD1	few	TRBJ2-3	TRBV7-6	CASSTRTGGVDTQYF	TGTGCCAGCAGCACCAGGACAGGGGGTGTAGATACGCAGTATTTT
TRBD1	-	TRBJ1-3	TRBV15	CATSRPGQGASGNTIYF	TGTGCCACCAGCAGGCCGGGACAGGGGGCATCTGGAAACACCATATATTTT
TRBD1	once	TRBJ2-3	TRBV5-6	CASSSDRGSTDTQYF	TGTGCCAGCAGCTCGGACAGGGGGAGCACAGATACGCAGTATTTT
-	once	TRBJ2-3	TRBV29-1	CSVEETSTDTQYF	TGCAGCGTTGAAGAAACTAGCACAGATACGCAGTATTTT